One and the same sample provided the 10 T cell receptor beta chains below, sequenced in a study of human T cells and chemical hapten exposure (dated by TCRdb to about 2021). In light of the paper, this sample's time point label describes: patch test 3, about 24 weeks after DPC sensitization. Sample treatment or condition, as interpreted from the label and publication: therapeutic diphenylcyclopropenone sensitization with weekly scalp DPC. Libraries were prepared through RACE. These reads were obtained on a NextSeq 500. TCRdb's own reprocessing of the public reads used fastp at Q25 and MiXCR and kept productive beta chains. Rows with a matching CDR3 protein are joined into one entry that keeps the most common DNA and genes. For this sample the table gives 110,000 or so distinct CDR3 sequences, of which around 34% were detected only once. The leading ten clones occupy around 2.8% of the sample. This specimen was whole blood, taken in connection with sensitization to the hapten diphenylcyclopropenone (DPC). Receptor source: a middle-aged man with alopecia areata. Some clones in this sample may be carry-over from other donors' samples.

This chain's CDR3 is CSAAGESYNEQFF. The CDR3 nucleotides read TGCAGCGCAGCGGGAGAATCCTACAATGAGCAGTTCTTC. This chain links TRBV20-1 with TRBJ2-1, with 8 bases lining up with TRBD2. This CDR3 has 13 amino acids. Germline loops: CDR1 DFQATT, CDR2 SNEGSKA (reference sequence).

The chain uses TRBV7-2 and TRBJ2-3, with D uncertain. The ends were cut back, 1 base at V and 0 bases at J, with 5 bases in the middle. Germline loops: CDR1 SGHTA, CDR2 FQGNSA. The CDR3 sequence is 14 residues long. CDR3 region: CASSLEASTDTQYF. The CDR3 DNA is TGTGCCAGCAGCTTAGAGGCTAGCACAGATACGCAGTATTTT. Full variable domain (remainder filled in from reference TRBV7-2 and TRBJ2-3): GAGVSQSPSNKVTEKGKDVELRCDPISGHTALYWYRQSLGQGLEFLIYFQGNSAPDKSGLPSDRFSAERTGGSVSTLTIQRTQQEDSAVYLCASSLEASTDTQYFGPGTRLTVL.

A few counts support this clonotype. The chain has TRBV6-5 and TRBJ1-4; D is perhaps TRBD1 (6 bases). Looked up from germline, CDR1 is MNHEY and CDR2 is SVGAGI. The CDR3 length is 14 residues. Trimming took off 3 bases at V and 5 bases at J, with 10 bases between the two ends. CDR3 amino acids: CASSYQGTNEKLFF. Here the CDR3 DNA reads TGTGCCAGCAGTTATCAGGGGACAAATGAAAAACTGTTTTTT.

This rearrangement joins TRBV29-1 to TRBJ2-3; D gene uncertain. V was trimmed by 5 bases and J by 5 bases, leaving 11 bases between them. Germline V CDR1 and CDR2: SQVTM, ANQGSEA. The CDR3 contains 12 residues. The DNA of the CDR3 is TGCAGCGTTCCCCCCGGCGGAGATACGCAGTATTTT. Its protein is CSVPPGGDTQYF.

The chain joins TRBV6-2 or TRBV6-3 to TRBJ1-1; tentative D call: TRBD1 (6 bases). The CDR3 is 12 residues long. The V end lost 6 bases, the J end lost 6 bases, and 11 bases lay between the germline ends. CDR1 is MNHEY and CDR2 is SVGEGT in the germline V gene. CDR3: CASSVGQPEAFF. The CDR3, as DNA: TGTGCCAGCAGCGTCGGACAGCCTGAAGCTTTCTTT.

This chain uses TRBV7-3 with TRBJ2-1, with 12 bases identical to TRBD2. The CDR3 length is 17 residues. Germline V lookup: CDR1 SGHTA, CDR2 FQGTGA. The V and J ends lost 5 bases and 3 bases, in that order; junction bases with no gene match: 8. CDR3 residues: CASSPRGLAGSYNEQFF. The CDR3 coding sequence is TGTGCCAGCAGCCCGCGCGGACTAGCGGGAAGCTACAATGAGCAGTTCTTC.

This clonotype is a singleton in its sample. This may stem from a read error, because a much larger clone lies one nucleotide away. This chain joins TRBV9 and TRBJ2-1, with no clear D. Germline CDR1 is SGDLS and CDR2 is YYNGEE. V dropped 3 bases and J dropped 0 bases, with 13 bases sitting between them. This CDR3 is 16 amino acids long. CDR3 DNA sequence: TGTGCCAGCAGCGCCGATGGCGGTAGCTCCTACAATGAGCAGTTCTTC. Its translation is CASSADGGSSYNEQFF.

In its sample, this clonotype was seen once. This chain joins TRBV6-2 or TRBV6-3 and TRBJ2-7, with TRBD1 matching 8 bases. Unmatched junction bases numbered 9, after V lost 4 bases and J lost 4 bases. Germline V gives CDR1 MNHEY, CDR2 SVGEGT. This CDR3 has 15 amino acids. The CDR3: CASSSGGQGRYEQYF. The CDR3 coding sequence is TGTGCCAGCAGTTCCGGAGGACAGGGCCGATACGAGCAGTACTTC.

V gene TRBV7-2 combines with J gene TRBJ2-7; weak D call: TRBD2 (5 bases). The ends were cut back, 1 base at V and 3 bases at J, with 10 bases in the middle. The CDR3 is made up of 14 amino acids. Germline CDR1 and CDR2: SGHTA and FQGNSA. Here the CDR3 reads CASSLGGTSYEQYV. CDR3 DNA: TGTGCCAGCAGCTTAGGGGGTACTAGCTACGAGCAGTACGTC.

The chain carries TRBV12-3 or TRBV12-4 and TRBJ1-4, with no clear D. V was shortened by 7 bases and J by 7 bases, with 22 bases between the two germline ends. The CDR3 is 16 amino acids. The CDR3 loop reads CASNRAPAGRGEKLFF. The CDR3 DNA sequence: TGTGCCAGCAACCGAGCACCCGCAGGCAGAGGTGAAAAACTGTTTTTT.